The 14 T cell receptor beta chains listed next were all sequenced from one sample in a study of blood T cell repertoires in COVID-19. Measured with immunoSEQ multiplex PCR; TCRdb has only the in-frame clones, and not every one. Of about 310,000 clones in the sample, approximately 89% were seen once. The sequenced sample was PBMCs or T cells enriched from blood (not recorded which). The receptor set was obtained from a woman in her thirties or forties who had recovered from COVID-19.

The chain has TRBV24-1 and TRBJ1-1, with D hard to call. The CDR3 totals 14 residues. Trimming cost V 2 bases and J 2 bases, with 8 bases left between them. Germline values: CDR1 KGHDR, CDR2 SFDVKD. The CDR3, as DNA: TGTGCCACCAGTGATTCGAACAGCAACACTGAAGCTTTCTTT. As protein: CATSDSNSNTEAFF.

The chain combines TRBV9 with TRBJ2-1; D may be TRBD1 (5 bases). The CDR3 is made up of 15 amino acids. The V and J ends lost 0 bases and 7 bases respectively, with 14 bases between them. CDR1 is SGDLS and CDR2 is YYNGEE in the germline V gene. CDR3 amino acids: CASSVEGPGRNEQFF. In DNA form, the CDR3 reads TGTGCCAGCAGCGTAGAGGGGCCAGGGCGGAATGAGCAGTTCTTC. Full variable domain (rest looked up from reference TRBV9 and TRBJ2-1): DSGVTQTPKHLITATGQRVTLRCSPRSGDLSVYWYQQSLDQGLQFLIQYYNGEERAKGNILERFSAQQFPDLHSELNLSSLELGDSALYFCASSVEGPGRNEQFFGPGTRLTVL.

The J gene is TRBJ1-1, the V gene TRBV28; TRBD1 aligns across 7 bases. With 8 bases clipped from V and 7 bases from J, the junction kept 13 bases outside the gene matches. The CDR3 covers 14 residues. Germline-derived CDR1 and CDR2 are MDHEN and SYDVKM. The CDR3 bases are TGTGCCAGCCAAAGGAACAGGGGCATCCATGAAGCTTTCTTT. Residues: CASQRNRGIHEAFF.

V usage is TRBV6-6 and J usage is TRBJ1-3, with unresolved D. V was clipped by 2 bases and J by 0 bases, with 8 bases between them. Germline V lookup: CDR1 MNHNY, CDR2 SVGAGI (reference sequence). The CDR3 is 15 residues long. The CDR3 DNA sequence: TGTGCCAGCAGTTACGAGGCTAGCTCTGGAAACACCATATATTTT. Translation: CASSYEASSGNTIYF.

This clone has more than one count but fewer than ten. This sequence joins TRBV29-1 and TRBJ2-1; 9 nucleotides line up with TRBD2. V was clipped by 6 bases and J by 8 bases; unmatched bases: 14. Germline-derived CDR1 and CDR2 are SQVTM and ANQGSEA. The length of the CDR3 is 15 residues. CDR3 protein: CSVSPSGIGLDEQFF. The DNA of the CDR3 is TGCAGCGTCTCCCCTAGCGGGATAGGGTTGGATGAGCAGTTCTTC.

The chain joins TRBV5-8 to TRBJ1-1; D is ambiguous. The CDR3 consists of 13 residues. Germline assignment: CDR1 SGHTS and CDR2 YDEGEE. Trimming shortened V by 4 bases and J by 0 bases, and 7 bases separated the two germline ends. CDR3 sequence reads: CASSLSVNTEAFF. In DNA, the CDR3 is TGTGCCAGCAGCCTCAGCGTGAACACTGAAGCTTTCTTT.

The genes are TRBV19 and TRBJ2-2; 11 bases fit TRBD2. V lost 8 bases and J lost 5; bases outside the gene matches: 7. This CDR3 comprises 15 residues. Germline assignment: CDR1 LNHDA and CDR2 SQIVND (reference sequence). The CDR3: CASYRLAGSTGELFF. The CDR3 DNA is TGTGCCAGTTACAGACTAGCGGGGTCAACCGGGGAGCTGTTTTTT.

The chain carries TRBV29-1 and TRBJ2-7; D is ambiguous. Germline CDR1 SQVTM, CDR2 ANQGSEA. The CDR3 runs 11 residues. The V gene lost 3 bases and the J gene lost 7 bases, with 10 bases spanning the gap. CDR3 amino acids: CSVEASGEQYF. The CDR3 bases are TGCAGCGTTGAGGCCTCCGGGGAGCAGTACTTC.

The rearrangement joins TRBV18 to TRBJ1-4; 7 positions match TRBD1. Looked up from germline, CDR1 is KGHSH and CDR2 is LQKENI. The V gene end was trimmed by 6 bases and the J gene end by 8 bases; junction bases not matched to a gene: 12. This CDR3 comprises 15 residues. This CDR3 is CASSAAAGGIEKLFF. For the CDR3, the DNA is TGTGCCAGCTCGGCCGCGGCAGGGGGTATAGAAAAACTGTTTTTT.

The rearrangement uses TRBV7-2 and TRBJ1-6; 7 bases agree with TRBD1. Germline V gene sequence: CDR1 SGHTA, CDR2 FQGNSA. V lost 3 bases, J lost 9 bases, and 8 bases stayed unmatched. CDR3 length: 15 amino acids. CDR3 sequence (DNA): TGTGCCAGCAGCTTGGAACAGGGGAAGGGTTCACCCCTCCACTTT. It is translated as CASSLEQGKGSPLHF.

The rearrangement uses TRBV5-4 and TRBJ2-2, with 9 bases aligning to TRBD2. Germline assignment: CDR1 SGHNT and CDR2 YYREEE (reference sequence). J gave up 5 bases and V 4 bases, and 6 bases lay outside the gene matches. This CDR3 spans 15 amino acids. The CDR3 coding sequence is TGTGCCAGCAGCGACGGACTAGCGTGGACCGGGGAGCTGTTTTTT. Residues: CASSDGLAWTGELFF.

This chain uses TRBV5-6 with TRBJ1-2, with 7 positions matching TRBD1. CDR3 length: 14 residues. The V gene's germline CDR1 is SGHDT and CDR2 YYEEEE. V trimming: 4 bases; J trimming: 2 bases; junction bases outside the gene matches: 5. CDR3 nucleotides: TGTGCCAGCAGCCCCGAGACAGGGAACTATGGCTACACCTTC. It translates to CASSPETGNYGYTF.

The chain recombines TRBV20-1 with TRBJ2-1; tentative D call: TRBD1 (6 bases). In germline, CDR1 is DFQATT, CDR2 SNEGSKA (reference sequence). With 4 bases removed from V and 1 base from J, the gap between germline ends came to 14 bases. This CDR3 contains 15 residues. The CDR3 DNA sequence: TGCAGTGCTAATGACCCTAGGGGGTCCTACAATGAGCAGTTCTTC. It translates to CSANDPRGSYNEQFF.

The rearrangement uses TRBV11-2 and TRBJ2-5; TRBD2 matches at 8 bases. Germline CDR1 reads SGHAT; CDR2 reads FQNNGV. The CDR3 covers 12 residues. V dropped 5 bases and J dropped 13; count of bases not matched to a gene: 9. DNA for the CDR3: TGTGCCAGCAGCATCCCCGGACTAGCTTTGTACTTC. It is translated as CASSIPGLALYF.